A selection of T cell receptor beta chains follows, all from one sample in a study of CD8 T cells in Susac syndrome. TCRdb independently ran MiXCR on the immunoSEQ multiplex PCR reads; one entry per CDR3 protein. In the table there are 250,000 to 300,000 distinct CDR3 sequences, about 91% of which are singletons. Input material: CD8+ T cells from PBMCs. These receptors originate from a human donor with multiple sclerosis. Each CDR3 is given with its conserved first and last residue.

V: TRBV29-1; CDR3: CSAAELYGYTF
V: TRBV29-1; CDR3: CSVVTGLSGNTIYF
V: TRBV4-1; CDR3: CASSQAAGANYGYTF
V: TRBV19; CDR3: CASSNRDRGDNTGELFF
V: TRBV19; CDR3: CASSLPLGDEQFF
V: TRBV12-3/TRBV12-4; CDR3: CASSLTGVYQLQHF
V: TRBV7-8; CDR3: CASRYGRTGWETQYF
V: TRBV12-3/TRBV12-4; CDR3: CASSYLASGQHNTGELFF
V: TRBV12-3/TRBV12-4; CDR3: CASSPQGRYGYTF
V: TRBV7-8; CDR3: CASSPGLAGAPRYEQYF
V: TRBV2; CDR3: CASSERVDSGEYEQYF
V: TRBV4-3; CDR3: CASSQDGVAWVGSSYEQYF
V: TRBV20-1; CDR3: CSAIPTSDYGYTF
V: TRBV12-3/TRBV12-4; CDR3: CASTNTGAETQYF
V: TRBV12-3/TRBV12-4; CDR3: CASSLTGLANNEQFF
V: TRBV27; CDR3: CASSSLGFSYYNEQFF
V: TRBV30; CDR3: CAWSVQSTDTQYF
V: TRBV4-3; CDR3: CASSQGTGVLEKLFF
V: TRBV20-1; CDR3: CSPKGPISYEQYF
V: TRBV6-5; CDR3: CASRVWQLNTEAFF
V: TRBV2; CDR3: CASSVTSSREQYF
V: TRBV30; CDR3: CAWSGGRLGNEKLFF
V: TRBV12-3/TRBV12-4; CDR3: CASLWGGGVYNEQFF
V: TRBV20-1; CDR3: CSARASGTPDPTETQYF
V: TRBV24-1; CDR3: CATSDPKQDAGETQYF
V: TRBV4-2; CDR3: CASSQEAGYEQYF
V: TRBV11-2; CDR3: CASSLGPTEIQETQYF
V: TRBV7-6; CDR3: CASSLAGTGDGYTF
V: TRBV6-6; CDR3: CASSYSQSSYEQYF
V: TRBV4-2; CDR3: CASSQGTGQTVNEQYF
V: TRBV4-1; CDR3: CASSQGASTPTYEQYF
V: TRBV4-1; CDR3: CASSLTSDTDTQYF
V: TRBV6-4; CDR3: CASSETVSSNEQFF
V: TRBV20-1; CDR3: CSARSRAGSYNEQFF
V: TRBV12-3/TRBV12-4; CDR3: CASSSPPSEGYNEKLFF
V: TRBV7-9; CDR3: CASSLTGGSNQPQHF
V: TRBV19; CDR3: CASRSSGGAGYEQFF
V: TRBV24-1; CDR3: CATSDLLRDGPPWEQYF
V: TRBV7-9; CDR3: CASSFSRGIMGYEQYF
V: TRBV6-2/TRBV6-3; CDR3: CASRLNRDRTYEQYF
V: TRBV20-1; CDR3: CSASPPAQVTYEQYF
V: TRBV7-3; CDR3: CASSLRMLETQYF
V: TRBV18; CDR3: CASSSTGVLNTEAFF
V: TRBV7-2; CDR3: CASSFFRVENTEAFF
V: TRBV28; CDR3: CASSFSGQHYEQYF
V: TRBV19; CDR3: CASSMDGGVNEQFF
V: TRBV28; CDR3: CASSSRGRGYNEQFF
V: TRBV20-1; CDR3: CSARGTGTMNTEAFF
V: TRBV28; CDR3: CASSFQLAELHNEQFF
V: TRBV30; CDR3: CAWRLAGGLSDTQYF
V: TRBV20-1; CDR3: CSVMDRTGLYEQYF
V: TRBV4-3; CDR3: CASSQERQSSYEQYF
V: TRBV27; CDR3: CASSLGPKTEAFF
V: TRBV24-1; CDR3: CATSDRTGYNEQFF